This T cell receptor beta chain was found in a study of blood T cell repertoires in COVID-19. Produced via immunoSEQ multiplex PCR; TCRdb's table is partial and in-frame only. The profile shows about 99,000 clones, more than 75% of them singletons. V gave up 6 bases and J gave up 3 bases; unmatched junction bases: 10. Germline values: CDR1 MDHEN, CDR2 SYDVKM. The CDR3 length is 17 residues. This clone has just one count. The specimen sequenced was peripheral blood. The sequence came from a man between 50 and 59 years old with acute or convalescent COVID-19. The chain carries TRBV28 and TRBJ2-2; 10 bases are shared with TRBD2. CDR3 sequence: CASSSIGLADDTGELFF. The CDR3, as DNA: TGTGCCAGCAGCTCAATCGGACTAGCGGACGACACCGGGGAGCTGTTTTTT.